The 19 T cell receptor beta chains below all came from one sample that was sequenced in a study of cytomegalovirus exposure and HLA in healthy donors (dated by TCRdb to the late 2010s). The method behind the library was the immunoSEQ multiplex PCR assay. For the multiplex PCR, a mixture combining 60 forward primers for TCR Vbeta segments and 13 reverse primers for TCR Jbeta segments was used. TCRdb obtained this table from immuneACCESS and retained in-frame rearrangements with V and J assigned. These tables miss some clones; where compared with another copy, unresolved V genes account for less than half of the shortfall, and the remainder is unexplained. The sample profile shows roughly 110,000 clones; 60% to 80% of them were found once. The top ten clonotypes cover less than 5.5% of the sample. The sample was PBMCs. The receptors derive from a woman aged 25 to 39 in good health and CMV-seropositive.

The genes are TRBV18 and TRBJ1-1; D not resolved. The V gene lost 6 bases and the J gene lost 0 bases, with 8 bases spanning the gap. Germline lookup yields CDR1 KGHSH and CDR2 LQKENI. The CDR3 consists of 13 residues. The CDR3 bases are TGTGCCAGCTCGGAAGACATGAACACTGAAGCTTTCTTT. Encoded protein: CASSEDMNTEAFF.

The chain is built from TRBV9 and TRBJ1-4; D unresolved. The V gene lost 0 bases and the J gene lost 0 bases, with 6 bases spanning the gap. CDR1 is SGDLS, CDR2 YYNGEE, per germline. The CDR3 spans 15 residues. CDR3 region: CASSVGASTNEKLFF. The CDR3 bases are TGTGCCAGCAGCGTAGGCGCCTCAACTAATGAAAAACTGTTTTTT.

This chain's CDR3 is CASSQPTRGNQPQHF. Written as DNA, the CDR3 is TGCGCCAGCAGCCAACCGACCCGGGGCAATCAGCCCCAGCATTTT. This chain uses TRBV4-1 with TRBJ1-5; D not certain. This CDR3 has 15 amino acids. V lost 2 bases to trimming and J lost 2 bases, with 10 bases between them. Germline lookup yields CDR1 MGHRA and CDR2 YSYEKL.

This clone is a singleton in its sample. This sequence joins TRBV29-1 and TRBJ2-1; TRBD2 matches 9 bases. CDR3 length: 14 residues. After removal of 5 bases from V and 8 bases from J, the junction contained 10 bases not matched to a gene. Germline loops: CDR1 SQVTM, CDR2 ANQGSEA. CDR3 residues: CSVKAGGGLDEQFF. For the CDR3, the DNA is TGCAGCGTTAAAGCGGGAGGAGGTTTGGATGAGCAGTTCTTC.

The chain carries TRBV9 and TRBJ2-7, with 12 bases fitting TRBD1. The V gene's germline CDR1 is SGDLS and CDR2 YYNGEE. V shed 4 bases and J 2 bases; nucleotides not matched to a gene: 4. The CDR3 runs to 15 residues. CDR3 nucleotides: TGTGCCAGCAGCCCGGGACAGGGGGCACCCTACGAGCAGTACTTC. As protein: CASSPGQGAPYEQYF.

CDR3 amino acids: CASSFTLSGETTDTQYF. CDR3 bases: TGCGCCAGCAGCTTTACTCTTAGCGGGGAGACGACAGATACGCAGTATTTT. V and J are TRBV5-1 and TRBJ2-3, with 8 nucleotides matching TRBD2. Germline-derived CDR1 and CDR2 are SGHRS and YFSETQ. The ends lost 2 bases at V and 3 bases at J; junction bases unmatched: 11. CDR3 length: 17 residues.

The chain employs TRBV18 and TRBJ1-2; 7 bases map to TRBD1. This CDR3 has 14 amino acids. With 6 bases clipped from V and 3 bases from J, the junction kept 7 bases outside the gene matches. Germline CDR1 is KGHSH and CDR2 is LQKENI. The CDR3 DNA is TGTGCCAGCTCGCCGAATACAGGGGACTATGGCTACACCTTC. Protein product: CASSPNTGDYGYTF.

A few counts support this clone. This sequence joins TRBV5-1 and TRBJ2-1; 7 bases agree with TRBD2. V gave up 5 bases and J gave up 7 bases; unmatched junction bases: 9. CDR1 is SGHRS and CDR2 is YFSETQ in the germline V gene. CDR3 length: 14 residues. CDR3 sequence (DNA): TGCGCCAGCAGTCAAGCGGGAAGAGGAAATGAGCAGTTCTTC. Encoded protein: CASSQAGRGNEQFF.

This clone showed up just once. The V gene is TRBV5-1, the J gene TRBJ2-7; 9 bases match TRBD2. Looked up from germline, CDR1 is SGHRS and CDR2 is YFSETQ. The CDR3 length is 15 residues. Trimming at V came to 5 bases and at J to 0 bases, leaving 6 bases not matched to a gene. In nucleotides, the CDR3 is TGCGCCAGCAGACCAGCGGGAGGCCGCTCCTACGAGCAGTACTTC. This translates into CASRPAGGRSYEQYF.

This clone was detected a few times. The gene calls are TRBV6-5 and TRBJ1-5; D is ambiguous. The CDR3 is made up of 15 amino acids. The V end lost 2 bases, the J end lost 4 bases, and 12 bases lay between the germline ends. Germline-derived CDR1 and CDR2 are MNHEY and SVGAGI. DNA for the CDR3: TGTGCCAGCAGTTACCGCCCGGGAGGGAATCAGCCCCAGCATTTT. As protein: CASSYRPGGNQPQHF.

The chain has TRBV27 and TRBJ1-2; possible D gene TRBD1, 6 bases. The V gene's germline CDR1 is MNHEY and CDR2 SMNVEV (reference sequence). CDR3 length: 15 amino acids. Trimming took 3 bases from V and 7 from J, leaving 18 bases between them. The CDR3 nucleotides are TGTGCCAGCAGTTTCTGGGGGGGGCGATTTGGTGGCTACACCTTC. Protein sequence: CASSFWGGRFGGYTF.

The chain employs TRBV9 and TRBJ1-2, with D possibly matching TRBD1 (6 bases). This CDR3 is built from 15 residues. Germline-derived CDR1 and CDR2 are SGDLS and YYNGEE. The germline V and J ends were trimmed by 0 bases and 0 bases, with 9 bases remaining between them. CDR3 coding DNA: TGTGCCAGCAGCGTAGATCAGGGGCCTAACTATGGCTACACCTTC. Its protein is CASSVDQGPNYGYTF.

The genes are TRBV14 and TRBJ1-1, with D unclear. V was clipped by 2 bases and J by 3 bases, with 10 bases between them. This CDR3 is 14 amino acids long. The germline gives CDR1 SGHDN, CDR2 FVKESK. The CDR3 DNA follows: TGTGCCAGCAGCCAACCGGGTTTGGACACTGAAGCTTTCTTT. This gives the protein CASSQPGLDTEAFF.

CDR3 sequence: CASSIGTWSGADLKNIQYF. In DNA form, the CDR3 reads TGTGCCAGTAGTATAGGAACATGGAGCGGGGCCGATCTCAAAAACATTCAGTACTTC. The chain uses TRBV19 and TRBJ2-4; 7 nucleotides agree with TRBD2. Trimming at V came to 1 base and at J to 3 bases, leaving 15 bases not matched to a gene. The CDR3 is 19 amino acids. Per the germline V gene, CDR1 is LNHDA and CDR2 is SQIVND (reference sequence).

This clone was seen a few times. The CDR3 DNA sequence: TGTGCCAGCAGCTTGCCGGGACAGGGGAGCTCTCTTGAAGCTTTCTTT. Amino acids: CASSLPGQGSSLEAFF. The chain employs TRBV5-6 and TRBJ1-1; 10 bases fit TRBD1. This CDR3 region has 16 residues. Germline V CDR1 and CDR2: SGHDT, YYEEEE. The junction had 10 bases not matched to a gene; V was cut back by 1 base and J by 7 bases.

This clone was found a few times. The sample holds other DNA sequences that translate to the same CDR3. The genes are TRBV2 and TRBJ2-7; a weak D match, TRBD2 (5 bases). V dropped 10 bases and J dropped 4 bases, with 17 bases sitting between them. The length of the CDR3 is 13 residues. Germline V lookup: CDR1 SNHLY, CDR2 FYNNEI. CDR3 in DNA: TGTGCCATCAAGGAGGACGCGGCATACGAGCAGTACTTC. Protein sequence: CAIKEDAAYEQYF.

The V and J genes are TRBV10-3 and TRBJ2-1; unclear D gene. The length of the CDR3 is 12 residues. Germline V CDR1 and CDR2: ENHRY, SYGVKD. V shed 2 bases and J shed 8 bases, with 7 bases lying between them. Written as DNA, the CDR3 is TGTGCCATCAGTGAGGCGGTCCATGAGCAGTTCTTC. Protein sequence: CAISEAVHEQFF.

The rearrangement links TRBV19 to TRBJ1-2, with D possibly matching TRBD1 (5 bases). V lost 4 bases and J 7 bases, leaving 19 bases between the germline ends. The CDR3 contains 15 residues. CDR1 is LNHDA and CDR2 is SQIVND in the germline V gene (reference sequence). The CDR3: CASSRESPVRGGYTF. The CDR3 DNA is TGTGCCAGTAGTAGAGAGTCCCCGGTAAGGGGTGGCTACACCTTC.

The J gene is TRBJ1-2, the V gene TRBV2, with 11 bases aligning to TRBD1. J gave up 7 bases and V 7 bases, and 8 bases lay outside the gene matches. The germline V gene encodes CDR1 SNHLY and CDR2 FYNNEI. This CDR3 is built from 14 residues. The CDR3 here is CASIKGQGATGYTF. The CDR3 coding sequence is TGTGCCAGCATCAAAGGACAGGGGGCCACTGGCTACACCTTC. The complete variable domain, with remaining parts taken from reference TRBV2 and TRBJ1-2, reads EPEVTQTPSHQVTQMGQEVILRCVPISNHLYFYWYRQILGQKVEFLVSFYNNEISEKSEIFDDQFSVERPDGSNFTLKIRSTKLEDSAMYFCASIKGQGATGYTFGSGTRLTVV.